This entry lists 17 T cell receptor beta chains sequenced from one sample in a study of CD4 T cells in relation to SARS-CoV-2 and coronaviruses. The unexposed donors gave CD4+ T cells in about 2010-2019, prior to COVID-19. This table comes from immunoSEQ multiplex PCR, and its TCRdb copy is limited to in-frame clones, with some not included. The sample lists about 55,000 clones, 80% to 90% occurring once. Sequencing was done on a sample of memory CD4+ T cells from PBMCs. These receptors all come from a human donor in good health.

The chain is built from TRBV28 and TRBJ2-2; the match to TRBD2 covers 8 bases. The CDR3 loop spans 15 amino acids. V lost 4 bases to trimming and J lost 4 bases; unmatched junction nucleotides: 5. Per the germline V gene, CDR1 is MDHEN and CDR2 is SYDVKM. CDR3 amino acids: CASSYSGGFTGELFF. The CDR3 nucleotides read TGTGCCAGCAGTTATTCGGGAGGGTTCACCGGGGAGCTGTTTTTT.

The rearrangement joins TRBV3-1 (or the pseudogene TRBV3-2) to TRBJ1-6; 7 positions agree with TRBD1. The germline gives CDR1 LGHDT, CDR2 YNNKEL (reference sequence). V was pared by 1 base and J by 4 bases, with 4 bases of the junction left unmatched. The CDR3 totals 16 residues. CDR3 DNA sequence: TGTGCCAGCAGCCAAGGGGACAGCGGGTATAATTCACCCCTCCACTTT. This translates into CASSQGDSGYNSPLHF.

This chain connects TRBV2 to TRBJ1-1, with D possibly TRBD1 on 6 matching bases. From germline, CDR1 is SNHLY and CDR2 FYNNEI. This CDR3 has 14 amino acids. The V gene lost 6 bases and the J gene lost 4 bases, with 15 bases spanning the gap. The CDR3 loop reads CASRDQGSGTEAFF. The CDR3 bases are TGTGCCAGCAGGGACCAGGGGAGTGGCACTGAAGCTTTCTTT.

The sample holds a few counts of this clone. V usage is TRBV4-2 and J usage is TRBJ2-7, with D possibly TRBD1 on 6 matching bases. The CDR3 extends over 14 amino acids. The germline V gene has CDR1 LGHNA and CDR2 YNFKEQ. Trimming took off 3 bases at V and 2 bases at J, with 11 bases between the two ends. CDR3 bases: TGTGCCAGCAGCCATGTGGACAGAGCCTACGAGCAGTACTTC. Translated: CASSHVDRAYEQYF.

J is TRBJ2-7 and V is TRBV6-5; D is unclear. Germline V gene sequence: CDR1 MNHEY, CDR2 SVGAGI. Trimming shortened V by 4 bases and J by 3 bases, and 4 bases separated the two germline ends. The CDR3 totals 11 residues. In DNA form, the CDR3 reads TGTGCCAGCAGTTTCGACTACGAGCAGTACTTC. Protein: CASSFDYEQYF.

V and J are TRBV7-9 and TRBJ2-1, with D tentatively TRBD2 (6 bases). Germline V gives CDR1 SEHNR, CDR2 FQNEAQ (reference sequence). CDR3 length: 16 amino acids. Trimming removed 0 bases at V and 3 bases at J, with 12 bases between. In nucleotides, the CDR3 is TGTGCCAGCAGCTTAGCGTCGGGACTTCTCTACAATGAGCAGTTCTTC. Translation gives CASSLASGLLYNEQFF.

The chain has TRBV7-6 and TRBJ2-5; TRBD2 matches 14 bases. The CDR3 has 16 amino acids. Germline values: CDR1 SGHVS, CDR2 FNYEAQ. V lost 5 bases to trimming and J lost 5 bases; unmatched junction nucleotides: 7. DNA of the CDR3: TGTGCCAGCAGCCACCGACTAGCGGGAGGGCTGGAGACCCAGTACTTC. Translation: CASSHRLAGGLETQYF.

The chain couples TRBV29-1 to TRBJ2-3; 10 bases are shared with TRBD2. The CDR3 has 14 residues. Per germline, CDR1 SQVTM and CDR2 ANQGSEA. V gave up 4 bases and J gave up 3 bases; unmatched junction bases: 4. CDR3 nucleotide sequence: TGCAGCGTTGTCCCTAGCGGGAGTACAGATACGCAGTATTTT. Translation gives CSVVPSGSTDTQYF.

The chain carries TRBV3-1 (or the pseudogene TRBV3-2) and TRBJ2-2; perhaps D is TRBD1 or TRBD2 (5 bases each). The CDR3 is 15 amino acids. In germline, CDR1 is LGHDT, CDR2 YNNKEL (reference sequence). V lost 3 bases and J 6 bases, leaving 14 bases between the germline ends. As DNA, the CDR3 is TGTGCCAGCAGCCACAGAGGACGGGGCGCCGGGGAGCTGTTTTTT. It specifies CASSHRGRGAGELFF.

The chain joins TRBV3-1 (or the pseudogene TRBV3-2) to TRBJ2-7, with D possibly being TRBD1 or TRBD2 (5 bases each). Germline-derived CDR1 and CDR2 are LGHDT and YNNKEL (reference sequence). With 1 base removed from V and 1 base from J, the gap between germline ends came to 11 bases. The CDR3 extends over 15 amino acids. The CDR3 coding sequence is TGTGCCAGCAGCCAAGCCGGGGCTAAGTCCTACGAGCAGTACTTC. Translated: CASSQAGAKSYEQYF.

The chain uses TRBV5-1 and TRBJ1-4; 9 nucleotides align to TRBD1. Germline values: CDR1 SGHRS, CDR2 YFSETQ. There are 15 residues in the CDR3. The V gene end was trimmed by 4 bases and the J gene end by 5 bases; junction bases not matched to a gene: 6. The DNA for the CDR3 is TGCGCCAGCAGCGGTGGGACAGGGTTAAATGAAAAACTGTTTTTT. Its protein product is CASSGGTGLNEKLFF. Full variable domain (missing parts from reference TRBV5-1 and TRBJ1-4): KAGVTQTPRYLIKTRGQQVTLSCSPISGHRSVSWYQQTPGQGLQFLFEYFSETQRNKGNFPGRFSGRQFSNSRSEMNVSTLELGDSALYLCASSGGTGLNEKLFFGSGTQLSVL.

The chain joins TRBV28 to TRBJ2-1; 13 nucleotides match TRBD2. J lost 13 bases, V lost 6 bases, and 9 bases had no gene match. The germline V gene encodes CDR1 MDHEN and CDR2 SYDVKM. The CDR3 spans 14 residues. The CDR3 DNA reads TGTGCCAGCAGAACTCCGGGACTAGCGGGAAGACAGTTCTTC. It specifies CASRTPGLAGRQFF.

The gene calls are TRBV6-5 and TRBJ1-5; 9 bases line up with TRBD1. The CDR3 sequence is 15 residues long. Losses at the gene ends were 6 bases for V and 2 bases for J; bases not matched to a gene: 5. In germline, CDR1 is MNHEY, CDR2 SVGAGI. The CDR3 here is CASSPTGGRNQPQHF. DNA of the CDR3: TGTGCCAGCAGCCCCACAGGGGGCCGCAATCAGCCCCAGCATTTT.

The chain combines TRBV10-3 with TRBJ2-7; 7 positions match TRBD2. V lost 0 bases and J lost 6; bases outside the gene matches: 5. The CDR3 has 14 amino acids. Germline CDR1 ENHRY, CDR2 SYGVKD. The CDR3 reads CAISESTSSSEQYF. The CDR3 nucleotides are TGTGCCATCAGTGAGTCGACTAGCTCAAGCGAGCAGTACTTC.

J is TRBJ2-7 and V is TRBV5-1; D is undetermined. This CDR3 is built from 12 residues. Germline loops: CDR1 SGHRS, CDR2 YFSETQ. The V and J ends lost 0 bases and 7 bases respectively, with 8 bases between them. This chain's CDR3 is CASSLAGQEQYF. Here the CDR3 DNA reads TGCGCCAGCAGCTTGGCGGGTCAGGAGCAGTACTTC.

V gene TRBV19 combines with J gene TRBJ2-3, with TRBD1 matching 7 bases. The CDR3 length is 14 residues. The germline CDR1 and CDR2 sequences are LNHDA and SQIVND (reference sequence). V was clipped by 7 bases and J by 2 bases; unmatched bases: 6. Written as DNA, the CDR3 is TGTGCCAGTAAACCGGGACAGATCACAGATACGCAGTATTTT. Amino acid sequence: CASKPGQITDTQYF. Based on the CDR3 plus reference TRBV19 and TRBJ2-3, the full variable domain is DGGITQSPKYLFRKEGQNVTLSCEQNLNHDAMYWYRQDPGQGLRLIYYSQIVNDFQKGDIAEGYSVSREKKESFPLTVTSAQKNPTAFYLCASKPGQITDTQYFGPGTRLTVL.

The count of this clone is one. The genes are TRBV5-1 and TRBJ1-5; D possibly corresponds to TRBD1 (6 bases). Trimming stripped 1 base from V and 5 bases from J, with 13 bases between. The CDR3 is 15 amino acids. In germline, CDR1 is SGHRS, CDR2 YFSETQ. The CDR3 sequence is CASSLIGGRDQPQHF. CDR3 DNA sequence: TGCGCCAGCAGCTTGATCGGGGGGCGAGATCAGCCCCAGCATTTT.